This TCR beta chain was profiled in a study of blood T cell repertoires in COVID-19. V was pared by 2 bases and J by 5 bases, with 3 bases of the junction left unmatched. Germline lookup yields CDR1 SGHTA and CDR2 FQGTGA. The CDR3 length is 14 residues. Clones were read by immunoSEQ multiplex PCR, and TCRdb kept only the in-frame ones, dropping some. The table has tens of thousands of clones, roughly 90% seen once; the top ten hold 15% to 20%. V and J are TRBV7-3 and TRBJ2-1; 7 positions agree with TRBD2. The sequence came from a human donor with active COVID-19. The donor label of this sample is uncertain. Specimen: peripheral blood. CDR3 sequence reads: CASSLAGENNEQFF. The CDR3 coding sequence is TGTGCCAGCAGCTTAGCGGGGGAAAACAATGAGCAGTTCTTC.